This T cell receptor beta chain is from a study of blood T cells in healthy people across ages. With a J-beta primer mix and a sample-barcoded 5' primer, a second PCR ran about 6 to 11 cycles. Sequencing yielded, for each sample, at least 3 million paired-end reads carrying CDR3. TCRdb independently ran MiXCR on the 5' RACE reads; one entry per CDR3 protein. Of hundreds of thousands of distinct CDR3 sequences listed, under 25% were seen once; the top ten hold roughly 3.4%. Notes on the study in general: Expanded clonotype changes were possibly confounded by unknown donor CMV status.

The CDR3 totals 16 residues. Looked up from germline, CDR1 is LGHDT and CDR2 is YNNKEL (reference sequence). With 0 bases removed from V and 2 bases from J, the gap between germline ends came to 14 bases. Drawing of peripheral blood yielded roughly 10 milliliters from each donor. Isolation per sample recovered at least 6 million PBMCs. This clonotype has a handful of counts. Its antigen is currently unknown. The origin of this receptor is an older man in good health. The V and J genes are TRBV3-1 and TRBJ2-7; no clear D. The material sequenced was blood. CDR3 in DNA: TGTGCCAGCAGCCAAGATCCCAGACCCATACCCTACGAGCAGTACTTC. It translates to CASSQDPRPIPYEQYF.